Below, 23 T cell receptor beta chains from the same sample are listed, as sequenced in a study of T cells in Graves' hyperthyroidism and ophthalmopathy. Researchers took RNA transcripts and amplified the TCR beta CDR3 regions from them. When the TCR CDR3 underwent first-round RT-PCR, the HTBI primer set was used. TCRdb independently ran MiXCR on the multiplex PCR reads; one entry per CDR3 protein. The repertoire holds about 640,000 distinct CDR3 sequences, with about 14% as singletons. The sequencing sample was made of blood. Receptors were obtained from a woman aged 45 to 65 with Graves' ophthalmopathy.

There are many counts of this clonotype. The J gene is TRBJ1-5, the V gene TRBV6-2 or TRBV6-3; TRBD1 aligns across 10 bases. Germline values: CDR1 MNHEY, CDR2 SVGEGT. With V trimmed by 6 bases and J by 7 bases, 12 bases remained unmatched. The CDR3 is 16 amino acids. CDR3 sequence: CASRNLGTGDGQPQHF. Written as DNA, the CDR3 is TGTGCCAGCAGAAACCTGGGGACAGGGGATGGACAGCCCCAGCATTTT.

This clonotype was counted only a few times. This chain joins TRBV19 and TRBJ2-7; D might be TRBD1 (6 bases). CDR1 is LNHDA and CDR2 is SQIVND in the germline V gene (reference sequence). The V end lost 3 bases, the J end lost 5 bases, and 14 bases lay between the germline ends. The CDR3 consists of 14 residues. The CDR3 DNA is TGTGCCAGTAGTATTTCAGGGGCTCGCCACGAGCAGTACTTC. This codes for CASSISGARHEQYF.

This chain links TRBV4-3 with TRBJ1-2; possible D gene TRBD1, 6 bases. The germline V gene encodes CDR1 LGHNA and CDR2 YSLEER. Trimming left V 0 bases short and J 6 bases short, with 17 bases between. This CDR3 contains 16 residues. Here the CDR3 DNA reads TGCGCCAGCAGCCAAGAATGGGTGGGGGCGAAGGATGGCTACACCTTC. Residues: CASSQEWVGAKDGYTF.

The chain is built from TRBV18 and TRBJ1-5; the match to TRBD1 covers 8 bases. CDR3 size: 15 residues. CDR1 KGHSH and CDR2 LQKENI come from the germline V gene. The V and J ends lost 1 base and 4 bases, in that order; junction bases with no gene match: 3. The DNA for the CDR3 is TGTGCCAGCTCACCACGGACAGGGATAAATCAGCCCCAGCATTTT. This encodes CASSPRTGINQPQHF. The complete variable domain, with remaining parts taken from reference TRBV18 and TRBJ1-5, reads NAGVMQNPRHLVRRRGQEARLRCSPMKGHSHVYWYRQLPEEGLKFMVYLQKENIIDESGMPKERFSAEFPKEGPSILRIQQVVRGDSAAYFCASSPRTGINQPQHFGDGTRLSIL.

This clonotype came up many times. The chain couples TRBV9 to TRBJ2-5, with D possibly being TRBD1 (6 bases). The CDR3 contains 15 residues. V was clipped by 4 bases and J by 5 bases, with 18 bases between them. In germline, CDR1 is SGDLS, CDR2 YYNGEE. The CDR3: CASSSRGQVGETQYF. The CDR3 DNA reads TGTGCCAGCAGCTCCAGGGGTCAGGTAGGGGAGACCCAGTACTTC.

This clonotype occurred a few times. The rearrangement joins TRBV4-1 to TRBJ1-2; 9 bases map to TRBD1. Per germline, CDR1 MGHRA and CDR2 YSYEKL. The CDR3 sequence is 18 residues long. Germline trimming cut 0 bases from V and 5 bases from J; bases unmatched to any gene: 13. CDR3 protein: CASSQELSGQGTFYGYTF. CDR3 nucleotide sequence: TGCGCCAGCAGCCAAGAGTTGTCGGGACAGGGAACATTTTATGGCTACACCTTC.

This clonotype was detected only once. V usage is TRBV30 and J usage is TRBJ1-1, with 9 bases aligning to TRBD1. Germline V lookup: CDR1 GTSNPN, CDR2 SVGIG (reference sequence). The CDR3 totals 13 residues. V dropped 1 base and J dropped 7; count of bases not matched to a gene: 4. CDR3 residues: CAWSGTGVVEAFF. The DNA for the CDR3 is TGTGCCTGGAGTGGGACAGGGGTTGTTGAAGCTTTCTTT.

This clonotype turned up a few times. The chain couples TRBV5-4 to TRBJ2-7; 14 bases fit TRBD2. Germline V gene sequence: CDR1 SGHNT, CDR2 YYREEE (reference sequence). The CDR3 runs to 17 residues. Trimming removed 3 bases from V and 0 bases from J; junction bases left unmatched: 5. The CDR3 loop reads CASSYGLAGGSSYEQYF. CDR3 DNA: TGTGCCAGCAGCTACGGACTAGCGGGGGGAAGCTCCTACGAGCAGTACTTC.

There are many counts of this clonotype. This rearrangement joins TRBV7-8 to TRBJ2-7; 9 bases align to TRBD2. The CDR3 length is 15 residues. Germline CDR1 reads SGHVS; CDR2 reads FQNEAQ. With 3 bases clipped from V and 3 bases from J, the junction kept 6 bases outside the gene matches. The CDR3 DNA sequence: TGTGCCAGCAGCTTGGGGACTAGCCGAATCTACGAGCAGTACTTC. It is translated as CASSLGTSRIYEQYF. Supplemented by reference TRBV7-8 and TRBJ2-7, the full variable domain reads GAGVSQSPRYKVAKRGQDVALRCDPISGHVSLFWYQQALGQGPEFLTYFQNEAQLDKSGLPSDRFFAERPEGSVSTLKIQRTQQEDSAVYLCASSLGTSRIYEQYFGPGTRLTVT.

V is TRBV6-2 or TRBV6-3 and J is TRBJ2-3, with 8 bases identical to TRBD2. Germline CDR1 and CDR2: MNHEY and SVGEGT. The CDR3 runs 15 residues. V lost 0 bases and J lost 6; bases outside the gene matches: 5. CDR3 sequence: CASSYSPGGPDTQYF. In DNA form, the CDR3 reads TGTGCCAGCAGTTACTCACCGGGAGGGCCGGATACGCAGTATTTT.

This clonotype was detected ten times or more. CDR3 in DNA: TGCAGTGCTAGATACAGAGGCGCTAACCCTCAGCCCCAGCATTTT. Protein product: CSARYRGANPQPQHF. This chain uses TRBV20-1 with TRBJ1-5, with no clear D. CDR1 is DFQATT and CDR2 is SNEGSKA in the germline V gene (reference sequence). The CDR3 length is 15 residues. The V gene lost 2 bases and the J gene lost 6 bases, with 17 bases spanning the gap.

The chain links TRBV4-2 to TRBJ2-7; 9 nucleotides line up with TRBD2. The CDR3 is made up of 17 amino acids. V lost 0 bases, J lost 2 bases, and 8 bases stayed unmatched. Germline V gives CDR1 LGHNA, CDR2 YNFKEQ. The CDR3 here is CASSQDMSAGGPYEQYF. The DNA of the CDR3 is TGTGCCAGCAGCCAAGATATGTCGGCGGGAGGGCCCTACGAGCAGTACTTC.

In its sample, this clonotype was seen many times. The chain employs TRBV7-9 and TRBJ1-1, with 7 bases that match TRBD1. This CDR3 is built from 14 residues. CDR1 is SEHNR, CDR2 FQNEAQ, per germline (reference sequence). J gave up 1 base and V 6 bases, and 5 bases lay outside the gene matches. The CDR3 sequence is CASSWGQTNTEAFF. CDR3 DNA sequence: TGTGCCAGCAGTTGGGGACAGACGAACACTGAAGCTTTCTTT.

In this sample, this clonotype turned up many times. This chain joins TRBV6-2 or TRBV6-3 and TRBJ1-1, with a weak D call TRBD1 (5 bases). Germline values: CDR1 MNHEY, CDR2 SVGEGT. The CDR3 extends over 11 amino acids. Trimming removed 4 bases at V and 10 bases at J, with 10 bases between. The CDR3 protein is CASSLWTSAFF. In nucleotides, the CDR3 is TGTGCCAGCAGTTTATGGACATCAGCTTTCTTT.

This clonotype is a singleton in its sample. The genes are TRBV5-1 and TRBJ2-5; 8 bases line up with TRBD1. Germline-derived CDR1 and CDR2 are SGHRS and YFSETQ. V lost 2 bases to trimming and J lost 3 bases; unmatched junction nucleotides: 6. CDR3 size: 15 residues. CDR3 loop: CASSFSPTGEETQYF. CDR3 coding DNA: TGCGCCAGCAGCTTTTCGCCGACAGGGGAAGAGACCCAGTACTTC.

This clonotype appeared a few times. J is TRBJ2-2 and V is TRBV12-3 or TRBV12-4, with unresolved D. CDR3 length: 14 amino acids. The V end was cut by 3 bases, the J end by 6 bases, with 11 bases between. The CDR3 protein is CASSFVRVPGELFF. CDR3 DNA: TGTGCCAGCAGTTTCGTCCGGGTCCCCGGGGAGCTGTTTTTT.

The chain uses TRBV28 and TRBJ1-5; D gene ambiguous. V was clipped by 7 bases and J by 5 bases, with 21 bases between them. The CDR3 covers 16 residues. Germline CDR1 reads MDHEN; CDR2 reads SYDVKM. CDR3 sequence (DNA): TGTGCCAGCACCACTAAGACCCCCAGGTGGGATCAGCCCCAGCATTTT. The encoded protein is CASTTKTPRWDQPQHF. Supplemented by reference TRBV28 and TRBJ1-5, the full variable domain reads DVKVTQSSRYLVKRTGEKVFLECVQDMDHENMFWYRQDPGLGLRLIYFSYDVKMKEKGDIPEGYSVSREKKERFSLILESASTNQTSMYLCASTTKTPRWDQPQHFGDGTRLSIL.

The table lists this clonotype with many counts. The genes are TRBV6-2 or TRBV6-3 and TRBJ2-5; 13 positions match TRBD2. V trimming: 0 bases; J trimming: 5 bases; junction bases outside the gene matches: 6. Germline loops: CDR1 MNHEY, CDR2 SVGEGT. This CDR3 contains 17 residues. This chain's CDR3 is CASSYSRTSGRAETQYF. The CDR3 nucleotides are TGTGCCAGCAGTTACTCGAGGACTAGCGGGAGAGCGGAGACCCAGTACTTC.

This clonotype was recorded many times. The chain uses TRBV7-2 and TRBJ2-1; D is unresolved. Germline V gene sequence: CDR1 SGHTA, CDR2 FQGNSA. Trimming pared 1 base from V and 5 bases from J, leaving 12 bases between. The CDR3 has 15 residues. CDR3 residues: CASSLGRGVHNEQFF. The CDR3 bases are TGTGCCAGCAGCTTAGGGCGCGGAGTACACAATGAGCAGTTCTTC.

Many counts were recorded for this clonotype. CDR3 nucleotides: TGTGCCAGCAGCCTAAGACAGATCAATTCACCCCTCCACTTT. It specifies CASSLRQINSPLHF. The chain carries TRBV3-1 and TRBJ1-6; tentative D call: TRBD1 (5 bases). CDR1 is LGHDT, CDR2 YNNKEL, per germline (reference sequence). Trimming cost V 4 bases and J 7 bases, with 11 bases left between them. The CDR3 totals 14 residues.

V usage is TRBV28 and J usage is TRBJ1-3, with TRBD1 identical over 12 bases. V was clipped by 6 bases and J by 0 bases; unmatched bases: 9. This CDR3 contains 18 residues. Per germline, CDR1 MDHEN and CDR2 SYDVKM. The CDR3 reads CASSQGTGGPLSGNTIYF. CDR3 coding DNA: TGTGCCAGCAGCCAAGGGACAGGGGGCCCGCTCTCTGGAAACACCATATATTTT.

This clonotype has ten or more counts. The rearrangement uses TRBV11-2 and TRBJ2-3; D is ambiguous. Germline CDR1 is SGHAT and CDR2 is FQNNGV. Trimming pared 5 bases from V and 1 base from J, leaving 13 bases between. CDR3 length: 15 amino acids. The CDR3 DNA reads as TGTGCCAGCAGCCAGACACCAAAGGGCACAGATACGCAGTATTTT. Amino acid sequence: CASSQTPKGTDTQYF. The whole variable domain, remainder taken from reference TRBV11-2 and TRBJ2-3, is EAGVAQSPRYKIIEKRQSVAFWCNPISGHATLYWYQQILGQGPKLLIQFQNNGVVDDSQLPKDRFSAERLKGVDSTLKIQPAKLEDSAVYLCASSQTPKGTDTQYFGPGTRLTVL.

This clonotype was seen repeatedly, ten times or more. The chain combines TRBV28 with TRBJ2-1, with TRBD2 matching over 10 bases. Germline trimming cut 2 bases from V and 5 bases from J; bases unmatched to any gene: 9. The CDR3 is 17 residues long. Germline CDR1 MDHEN, CDR2 SYDVKM. This CDR3 is CASSLVPTSGIHNEQFF. The CDR3 DNA is TGTGCCAGCAGTTTAGTCCCCACTAGCGGGATTCACAATGAGCAGTTCTTC.